This T cell receptor (beta chain) was identified in a study of blood T cell repertoires in COVID-19. Assay used: immunoSEQ multiplex PCR; TCRdb lists only in-frame clones, some missing. Here the sample spans roughly 250,000 clones, almost 85% being singletons. The CDR3 covers 15 residues. Germline CDR1 MDHEN, CDR2 SYDVKM. V dropped 7 bases and J dropped 1; count of bases not matched to a gene: 6. This rearrangement joins TRBV28 to TRBJ2-3; TRBD2 aligns across 9 bases. This TCR derives from a man aged 45-65 years with acute or convalescent COVID-19. Sequenced sample: peripheral blood. As DNA, the CDR3 is TGTGCCAGCACCCCGCGGACTAGCGGCACAGATACGCAGTATTTT. It codes for CASTPRTSGTDTQYF.